What follows are 26 T cell receptor beta chains derived from one specimen sequenced in a study of T-cell reconstitution after alpha-beta-depleted transplantation in children (dated by TCRdb to the mid-2010s). Libraries were prepared through PCR. Instrument used: Illumina HiSeq 2500. TCR library preparation used molecular barcoding, with unique molecular identifiers applied to normalize quantification of the TCRbeta repertoire. TCRdb redid the processing of the public reads, applying fastp at Q25 and MiXCR, and retained in-frame beta chains. Duplicate CDR3 protein sequences are folded into a single record with the most common DNA and genes. In this sample the table shows about 610,000 distinct CDR3 sequences, about 10% of which occur a single time. Of the sample, 4% falls within the top ten clones. The sample here was PBMCs from the stem cell graft donor, taken from the stem cell graft. The receptors were gathered from a human donor who donated a stem cell graft to a child with acute myeloid leukemia.

There are a few counts of this clonotype. The genes are TRBV7-8 and TRBJ1-1; TRBD1 matches at 9 bases. With V trimmed by 6 bases and J by 0 bases, 14 bases remained unmatched. The CDR3 totals 18 residues. Germline CDR1 reads SGHVS; CDR2 reads FQNEAQ. CDR3 DNA: TGTGCCAGCAGTTCCATCCGGGACAGGGTCATTATGAACACTGAAGCTTTCTTT. It is translated as CASSSIRDRVIMNTEAFF.

V usage is TRBV12-3 or TRBV12-4 and J usage is TRBJ2-5; D is uncertain. CDR3 length: 12 residues. Trimming removed 5 bases at V and 3 bases at J, with 7 bases between. CDR3 residues: CASSVREETQYF. The CDR3 nucleotides are TGTGCCAGCAGTGTAAGGGAAGAGACCCAGTACTTC.

This clonotype turned up a few times. The J gene is TRBJ2-3, the V gene TRBV29-1; 9 nucleotides line up with TRBD2. V was pared by 8 bases and J by 5 bases, with 14 bases of the junction left unmatched. The V gene's germline CDR1 is SQVTM and CDR2 ANQGSEA. The CDR3 is 15 amino acids. The CDR3 loop is CSTPGAGGPGDTQYF. CDR3 in DNA: TGCAGCACCCCAGGGGCGGGAGGGCCGGGAGATACGCAGTATTTT.

This clonotype has at least ten counts. This chain connects TRBV14 to TRBJ2-7; weak D call: TRBD2 (6 bases). Germline V lookup: CDR1 SGHDN, CDR2 FVKESK. This CDR3 has 12 residues. V lost 1 base and J lost 9, with 10 bases in between. CDR3 nucleotide sequence: TGTGCCAGCAGCCAAGTTAGGGACTGGCAGTACTTC. Translating gives CASSQVRDWQYF.

In this sample, this clonotype turned up many times. This rearrangement joins TRBV7-2 to TRBJ2-1, with 8 bases matching TRBD2. The junction had 10 bases not matched to a gene; V was cut back by 5 bases and J by 7 bases. Germline V CDR1 and CDR2: SGHTA, FQGNSA. The CDR3 totals 15 residues. Here the CDR3 reads CASSRSGGAGNEQFF. The DNA of the CDR3 is TGTGCCAGCAGCCGATCGGGAGGGGCGGGTAATGAGCAGTTCTTC. The full variable domain, completed using reference TRBV7-2 and TRBJ2-1, is GAGVSQSPSNKVTEKGKDVELRCDPISGHTALYWYRQSLGQGLEFLIYFQGNSAPDKSGLPSDRFSAERTGGSVSTLTIQRTQQEDSAVYLCASSRSGGAGNEQFFGPGTRLTVL.

A few counts support this clonotype. The V gene is TRBV3-1, the J gene TRBJ2-5; D is undetermined. Trimming cost V 5 bases and J 1 base, with 11 bases left between them. Germline V CDR1 and CDR2: LGHDT, YNNKEL (reference sequence). This CDR3 contains 14 residues. The CDR3 DNA sequence: TGTGCCAGCAGCACATACCCCGTCCAAGAGACCCAGTACTTC. Translating it yields CASSTYPVQETQYF.

This clonotype came up many times. This chain connects TRBV7-2 to TRBJ2-2; 9 positions agree with TRBD2. This CDR3 is built from 16 residues. The junction had 11 bases not matched to a gene; V was cut back by 7 bases and J by 5 bases. The germline V gene encodes CDR1 SGHTA and CDR2 FQGNSA. The CDR3 DNA follows: TGTGCCAGCACCCCAATAGCGGGAGCGCGGACCGGGGAGCTGTTTTTT. Translated, it gives CASTPIAGARTGELFF.

This clonotype was recorded a few times. The rearrangement joins TRBV28 to TRBJ1-3; tentatively, D is TRBD1 (5 bases). CDR1 MDHEN and CDR2 SYDVKM come from the germline V gene. Trimming stripped 5 bases from V and 1 base from J, with 9 bases between. The CDR3 loop spans 14 amino acids. The CDR3 here is CASSETGSGNTIYF. In nucleotides, the CDR3 is TGTGCCAGCAGTGAAACAGGTTCTGGAAACACCATATATTTT.

V gene TRBV2 combines with J gene TRBJ2-2; no clear D. V lost 6 bases, J lost 0 bases, and 14 bases lay in between. The CDR3 runs 16 residues. Germline values: CDR1 SNHLY, CDR2 FYNNEI. CDR3: CASRRRLEPNTGELFF. The CDR3 nucleotides are TGTGCCAGCAGAAGAAGACTGGAGCCGAACACCGGGGAGCTGTTTTTT.

The chain has TRBV27 and TRBJ1-2; 10 bases map to TRBD1. CDR3 size: 14 residues. V shed 7 bases and J 2 bases; nucleotides not matched to a gene: 4. Germline loops: CDR1 MNHEY, CDR2 SMNVEV (reference sequence). CDR3 protein: CASKTGGTNYGYTF. The CDR3 region has the DNA TGTGCCAGCAAGACAGGGGGCACCAACTATGGCTACACCTTC.

This clonotype was counted only a few times. The gene calls are TRBV20-1 and TRBJ2-2; 7 bases fit TRBD2. The length of the CDR3 is 16 residues. The germline V gene has CDR1 DFQATT and CDR2 SNEGSKA (reference sequence). With V trimmed by 4 bases and J by 16 bases, 24 bases remained unmatched. The CDR3 nucleotides are TGCAGTGCTACTCCCTCGGCTGGCGGGAGCGGTTTGGATGAGTTTTTT. Amino acids: CSATPSAGGSGLDEFF.

The chain employs TRBV7-9 and TRBJ2-3, with D perhaps being TRBD1 or TRBD2 (5 bases each). Germline V gene data show CDR1 as SEHNR and CDR2 as FQNEAQ (reference sequence). This CDR3 comprises 15 residues. Trimming stripped 5 bases from V and 6 bases from J, with 18 bases between. DNA for the CDR3: TGTGCCAGCAGCCCGTCGGGGAATGGGGCGGATACGCAGTATTTT. It yields the protein CASSPSGNGADTQYF.

This clonotype has only a few counts. The J gene is TRBJ2-5, the V gene TRBV4-2, with 8 positions matching TRBD2. CDR3 length: 18 amino acids. J was trimmed by 2 bases and V by 1 base; bases with no gene match: 12. From germline, CDR1 is LGHNA and CDR2 YNFKEQ. The CDR3: CASSQGRVAGGQQETQYF. The CDR3 nucleotides read TGTGCCAGCAGCCAAGGTCGGGTCGCGGGAGGCCAACAAGAGACCCAGTACTTC.

This clonotype was counted a few times. Germline is not matched at one junction end, which may reflect a read error. J is TRBJ2-1 and V is TRBV10-2; 10 nucleotides align to TRBD2. The germline gives CDR1 WSHSY, CDR2 SAAADI. CDR3 length: 18 residues. The CDR3 nucleotides read TGCGCCAGCAGTGAACTGGGACTAGCGTCCCCCTCCCACAATGAGCAGTTCTTC. The encoded protein is CASSELGLASPSHNEQFF.

There are many counts of this clonotype. The chain employs TRBV6-2 or TRBV6-3 and TRBJ2-1, with unresolved D. With 5 bases removed from V and 8 bases from J, the gap between germline ends came to 10 bases. The CDR3 totals 12 residues. Germline lookup yields CDR1 MNHEY and CDR2 SVGEGT. CDR3 coding DNA: TGTGCCAGCAGTCCTTTGAACTATGAGCAGTTCTTC. Protein product: CASSPLNYEQFF.

In this sample, this clonotype turned up many times. The rearrangement uses TRBV10-3 and TRBJ2-1, with 8 bases matching TRBD2. Germline CDR1 is ENHRY and CDR2 is SYGVKD. This CDR3 spans 12 amino acids. The V segment lost 6 bases and the J segment 10 bases; nucleotides outside the gene matches: 5. As DNA, the CDR3 is TGTGCCATCAGAGGACTAGCTGAAGAGCAGTTCTTC. It is translated as CAIRGLAEEQFF.

The chain has TRBV24-1 and TRBJ2-1, with 8 bases identical to TRBD2. The CDR3 totals 16 residues. The germline gives CDR1 KGHDR, CDR2 SFDVKD. Trimming at V came to 3 bases and at J to 2 bases, leaving 5 bases not matched to a gene. The CDR3 reads CATSDHSGSTYNEQFF. The CDR3 coding sequence is TGTGCCACCAGTGATCACAGCGGGAGCACCTACAATGAGCAGTTCTTC.

This clonotype was detected a few times. V is TRBV11-2 and J is TRBJ2-5; D not certain. Germline assignment: CDR1 SGHAT and CDR2 FQNNGV. Trimming stripped 5 bases from V and 4 bases from J, with 14 bases between. This CDR3 contains 14 residues. The CDR3 here is CASSARPSGETQYF. Written as DNA, the CDR3 is TGTGCCAGCAGCGCCCGACCGTCTGGAGAGACCCAGTACTTC.

This clonotype was seen a few times. This chain connects TRBV7-9 to TRBJ1-5; TRBD1 might be the D (5 bases). Deletions cut 1 base from V and 3 bases from J, with 10 bases between. Germline CDR1 and CDR2: SEHNR and FQNEAQ (reference sequence). The CDR3 sequence is 15 residues long. The CDR3, as DNA: TGTGCCAGCAGCTTAGGTGACAGCCCCAATCAGCCCCAGCATTTT. Protein sequence: CASSLGDSPNQPQHF.

This clonotype was detected a few times. The V gene is TRBV20-1, the J gene TRBJ2-7; 10 bases match TRBD2. CDR3 length: 15 amino acids. The germline CDR1 and CDR2 sequences are DFQATT and SNEGSKA (reference sequence). This CDR3 reads CSFTPTSGISYEQYF. CDR3 DNA sequence: TGCAGCTTCACGCCTACTAGCGGGATTTCCTACGAGCAGTACTTC.

This clonotype was detected a few times. The rearrangement links TRBV6-1 to TRBJ2-1; 9 bases map to TRBD2. This CDR3 spans 13 amino acids. With V trimmed by 7 bases and J by 9 bases, 7 bases remained unmatched. The germline CDR1 and CDR2 sequences are MNHNS and SASEGT. CDR3 in DNA: TGTGCCAGCACCGTAGCGGGAGCGAGTGAGCAGTTCTTC. Protein: CASTVAGASEQFF.

The sample holds a few counts of this clonotype. V is TRBV4-2 and J is TRBJ2-2; D possibly matches TRBD1 or TRBD2 (6 bases each). From germline, CDR1 is LGHNA and CDR2 YNFKEQ. V shed 3 bases and J shed 4 bases, with 15 bases lying between them. There are 16 residues in the CDR3. CDR3 nucleotide sequence: TGTGCCAGCAGCCAGTCCCTAGGGGGGAGCACCGGGGAGCTGTTTTTT. Translating it yields CASSQSLGGSTGELFF.

The rearrangement links TRBV6-2 or TRBV6-3 to TRBJ1-2; D is uncertain. V was clipped by 7 bases and J by 2 bases, with 11 bases between them. Germline V gene sequence: CDR1 MNHEY, CDR2 SVGEGT. The length of the CDR3 is 13 residues. The CDR3 nucleotides read TGTGCCAGCAAAGAGGGATTAAACTATGGCTACACCTTC. Translating it yields CASKEGLNYGYTF.

This clonotype was seen only a few times. The J gene is TRBJ2-3, the V gene TRBV29-1, with 14 bases fitting TRBD2. The CDR3 extends over 14 amino acids. Germline V lookup: CDR1 SQVTM, CDR2 ANQGSEA. The V and J ends lost 4 bases and 5 bases, in that order; junction bases with no gene match: 2. CDR3 DNA sequence: TGCAGCGTTGGAGGACTAGCGGGAGGAGATACGCAGTATTTT. This codes for CSVGGLAGGDTQYF.

This clonotype occurred a few times. The genes are TRBV6-5 and TRBJ2-7, with 8 bases fitting TRBD2. CDR3 length: 17 amino acids. CDR1 MNHEY and CDR2 SVGAGI come from the germline V gene. V shed 4 bases, J shed 1 base, and the junction held 12 bases outside the gene matches. CDR3 coding DNA: TGTGCCAGCAGTTCGCAACCCACGGGACTAGGATCCTACGAGCAGTACTTC. Amino acid sequence: CASSSQPTGLGSYEQYF.

This clonotype was found many times. The gene calls are TRBV27 and TRBJ2-1; 9 nucleotides match TRBD2. The CDR3 runs 16 residues. CDR1 MNHEY and CDR2 SMNVEV come from the germline V gene (reference sequence). Trimming cost V 3 bases and J 4 bases; bases outside gene matches: 7. CDR3 nucleotide sequence: TGTGCCAGCAGTTTCCCTGGGCTAGCGGGATACAATGAGCAGTTCTTC. This translates into CASSFPGLAGYNEQFF.